These T cell receptor beta chains were read from a single sample in a study of blood T cell repertoires in COVID-19. Produced via immunoSEQ multiplex PCR; TCRdb's table is partial and in-frame only. The table records around 140,000 clones, over 70% of them present only once. Sequences were obtained from PBMCs or T cells enriched from blood (not recorded which). These receptor sequences come from a man in his fifties or sixties in a cohort exposed to, infected with or recovered from COVID-19 (not recorded which). The CDR3 runs from the conserved cysteine through the conserved F or W. A D gene is named only where the DNA matches it firmly. The size of a clone is reported for some rows only, either as once, few or many, or as a class for expanded clones.

>TRBJ2-1|TRBV25-1|NA|few
TGTGCCAGCAGTGAATACAAGAAGAGGAACAATGAGCAGTTCTTC
CASSEYKKRNNEQFF
>TRBJ2-7|TRBV27|NA|NA
TGTGCCAGCAGTTTTGGGATAGGTCCCCCCGGGGACGAGCAGTACTTC
CASSFGIGPPGDEQYF
>TRBJ2-3|TRBV2|NA|NA
TGTGCCAGCAGTTTTCAGACAGATACGCAGTATTTT
CASSFQTDTQYF
>TRBJ1-2|TRBV5-8|NA|few
TGTGCCAGCAGCTTGGGACAGATTAACTATGGCTACACCTTC
CASSLGQINYGYTF
>TRBJ2-1|TRBV27|TRBD2|NA
TGTGCCAGCAGTTACGGACTAGCGGAGCAGTTCTTC
CASSYGLAEQFF
>TRBJ1-6|TRBV9|TRBD1|NA
TGTGCCAGCAGCGCCCTTACAGGGGGATTATCACCCCTCCACTTT
CASSALTGGLSPLHF
>TRBJ2-3|TRBV27|TRBD2|NA
TGTGCCAGCAAGTTTTCCCAGCGGGAGCTCCTTAGCACAGATACGCAGTATTTT
CASKFSQRELLSTDTQYF
>TRBJ2-3|TRBV6-1|TRBD2|NA
TGTGCCAGCAGTGAACTAGCGGTTAGCACAGATACGCAGTATTTT
CASSELAVSTDTQYF
>TRBJ1-5|TRBV30|TRBD1|NA
TGTGCCTGGACCAAACAGGGGGCAGACCAGCCCCAGCATTTT
CAWTKQGADQPQHF
>TRBJ2-7|TRBV6-6|TRBD2|NA
TGTGCCAGCAGTCGAACTAGCGGGGCGACCTACGAGCAGTACTTC
CASSRTSGATYEQYF
>TRBJ1-2|TRBV28|NA|NA
TGTGCCAGCAGTCCCCCTTTGGACATCTATGGCTACACCTTC
CASSPPLDIYGYTF
>TRBJ1-5|TRBV7-6|NA|NA
TGTGCCAGCGGGGCTTATAGCAATCAGCCCCAGCATTTT
CASGAYSNQPQHF
>TRBJ2-7|TRBV3-1/TRBV3-2|NA|NA
TGTGCCAGCAGCCAAGAGGGGGGGCCTGTTGGGTACGAGCAGTACTTC
CASSQEGGPVGYEQYF
>TRBJ2-1|TRBV5-1|TRBD2|NA
TGCGCCAGCAGCCCCTGGACTAGCGGGAGACTCTACAATGAGCAGTTCTTC
CASSPWTSGRLYNEQFF
>TRBJ2-5|TRBV14|TRBD2|NA
TGTGCCAGCAGCCAAGATGTGGGAGCGGGAGTACAAGAGACCCAGTACTTC
CASSQDVGAGVQETQYF
>TRBJ2-7|TRBV10-1|NA|NA
TGCGCCAGCAGTGAGTCTGGGACTGCGACCTACGAGCAGTACTTC
CASSESGTATYEQYF
>TRBJ1-1|TRBV7-6|NA|NA
TGTGCCAGCAGCTTAGGGGGGGAACTGAACACTGAAGCTTTCTTT
CASSLGGELNTEAFF
>TRBJ2-7|TRBV13|TRBD1|NA
TGTGCCAGCAGCCCCCGGACAGGGGCAACCTACGAGCAGTACTTC
CASSPRTGATYEQYF
>TRBJ1-5|TRBV30|TRBD1|NA
TGTGCCTGGAGCTTCGGACAGGGCGGTCAGCCCCAGCATTTT
CAWSFGQGGQPQHF
>TRBJ1-2|TRBV9|NA|few
TGTGCCAGCAGCGTAGGTTCGCAGGGCGACTCCCTCTATGGCTACACCTTC
CASSVGSQGDSLYGYTF
>TRBJ2-2|TRBV9|TRBD2|NA
TGTGCCAGCAGCGTATGGCGGGAGGGCCCCACCGGGGAGCTGTTTTTT
CASSVWREGPTGELFF
>TRBJ1-5|TRBV5-1|NA|NA
TGCGCCAGCAGCTTGGACAGGAATCAGCCCCAGCATTTT
CASSLDRNQPQHF
>TRBJ2-6|TRBV18|NA|NA
TGTGCCAGCTCACCACCGGGGCAGACCCTCTCTGGGGCCAACGTCCTGACTTTC
CASSPPGQTLSGANVLTF
>TRBJ1-3|TRBV30|TRBD1|NA
TGTGCCTGGAACCGGGACAGGGATGACACCATATATTTT
CAWNRDRDDTIYF
>TRBJ2-7|TRBV28|NA|NA
TGTGCCAGCAGGTTACAGGGTCTCCCCTACGAGCAGTACTTC
CASRLQGLPYEQYF
>TRBJ2-1|TRBV30|NA|NA
TGTGCCTGGAGTCAGGATGAGCAGTTCTTC
CAWSQDEQFF
>TRBJ1-2|TRBV4-1|NA|NA
TGCGCCAGCAGCCAAGATTCGACTATTTCCAGGGGCTACACCTTC
CASSQDSTISRGYTF
>TRBJ2-7|TRBV19|TRBD2|NA
TGTGCCAGTAGTACTAGCGGGAGGAGGTCCTACGAGCAGTACTTC
CASSTSGRRSYEQYF
>TRBJ1-5|TRBV7-2|TRBD1|NA
TGTGCCAGCAGCTTTGGGACAGGGTCAGAGAATCAGCCCCAGCATTTT
CASSFGTGSENQPQHF
>TRBJ1-2|TRBV6-5|TRBD1|few
TGTGCCAGCAACAACGGAGGGGGCAGCTATGGCTACACCTTC
CASNNGGGSYGYTF
>TRBJ1-6|TRBV6-2/TRBV6-3|NA|NA
TGTGCCAGCAGCCGGGACACTAATTCACCCCTCCACTTT
CASSRDTNSPLHF
>TRBJ2-7|TRBV25-1|NA|NA
TGTGCCAGCAGTGAATCGACACCCAACGAGCAGTACTTC
CASSESTPNEQYF
>TRBJ2-5|TRBV5-1|TRBD1|NA
TGCGCCAGCAGCTCGGGGACAGGGCGCTTGGAGACCCAGTACTTC
CASSSGTGRLETQYF
>TRBJ2-4|TRBV12-3/TRBV12-4|NA|once
TGTGCCAGCAGGAAGGACTTGGACATTCAGTACTTC
CASRKDLDIQYF
>TRBJ2-3|TRBV7-3|NA|NA
TGTGCCAGCAGCTTAGTCGGACAGAGCACAGATACGCAGTATTTT
CASSLVGQSTDTQYF
>TRBJ2-5|TRBV7-2|TRBD2|NA
TGTGCCAGCAGCTTATCCAGCGGGGGGGCCGAGACCCAGTACTTC
CASSLSSGGAETQYF
>TRBJ2-7|TRBV27|TRBD2|NA
TGTGCCAGCAACCTGGCTAGCGGGAGGGGAATAACCGAGCAGTACTTC
CASNLASGRGITEQYF
>TRBJ2-3|TRBV18|NA|NA
TGTGCCAGCTCACCTATCACAGATACGCAGTATTTT
CASSPITDTQYF
>TRBJ2-1|TRBV5-1|TRBD1|once
TGCGCCAGCAGCTTGGATCGGACAGGGTTAAATGAGCAGTTCTTC
CASSLDRTGLNEQFF
>TRBJ2-5|TRBV6-2/TRBV6-3|TRBD2|NA
TGTGCCAGCAGTTACTCTCGGGAGGGACTCAGGATTCTGTACCAAGAGACCCAGTACTTC
CASSYSREGLRILYQETQYF
>TRBJ2-1|TRBV19|TRBD2|NA
TGTGCCAGTAGTCCCCGGGAGGGCAAATCCTACAATGAGCAGTTCTTC
CASSPREGKSYNEQFF
>TRBJ1-2|TRBV3-1/TRBV3-2|TRBD1|NA
TGTGCCAGCAGCCCGGGATGGCAGGGGGGATCTGGCTACACCTTC
CASSPGWQGGSGYTF